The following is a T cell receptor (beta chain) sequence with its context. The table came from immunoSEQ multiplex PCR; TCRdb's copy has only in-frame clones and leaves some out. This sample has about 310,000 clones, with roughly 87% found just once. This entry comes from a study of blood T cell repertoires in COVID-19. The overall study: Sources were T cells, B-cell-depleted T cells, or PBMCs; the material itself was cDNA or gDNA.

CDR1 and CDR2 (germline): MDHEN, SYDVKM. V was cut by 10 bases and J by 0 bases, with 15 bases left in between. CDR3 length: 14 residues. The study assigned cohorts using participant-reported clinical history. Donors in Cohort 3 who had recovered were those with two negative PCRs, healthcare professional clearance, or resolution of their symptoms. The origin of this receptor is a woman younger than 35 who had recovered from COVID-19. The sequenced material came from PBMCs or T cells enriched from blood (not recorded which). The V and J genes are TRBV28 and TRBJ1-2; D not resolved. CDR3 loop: CATTIPGTNYGYTF. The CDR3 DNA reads TGTGCCACCACCATTCCGGGGACTAACTATGGCTACACCTTC.